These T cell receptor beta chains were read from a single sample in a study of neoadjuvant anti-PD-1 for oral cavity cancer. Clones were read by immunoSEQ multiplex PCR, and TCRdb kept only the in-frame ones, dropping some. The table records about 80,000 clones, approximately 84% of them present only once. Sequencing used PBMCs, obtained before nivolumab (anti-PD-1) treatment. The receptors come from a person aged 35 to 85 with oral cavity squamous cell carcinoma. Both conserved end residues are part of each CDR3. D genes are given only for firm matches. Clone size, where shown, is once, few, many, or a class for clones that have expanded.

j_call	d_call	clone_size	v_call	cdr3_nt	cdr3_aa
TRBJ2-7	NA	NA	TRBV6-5	TGTGCCAGCAGTTACTCGACAGCAGGGTACGAGCAGTACTTC	CASSYSTAGYEQYF
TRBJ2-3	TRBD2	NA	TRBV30	TGTGCCTGGACTAGCGGGGGGCCCTTCCCGTCTACGCAGTATTTT	CAWTSGGPFPSTQYF
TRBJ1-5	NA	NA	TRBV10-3	TGTGCCATCAGTGAAGGTCAGGAGAGCAATCAGCCCCAGCATTTT	CAISEGQESNQPQHF
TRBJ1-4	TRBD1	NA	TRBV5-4	TGTGCCAGCAGCTTGAAGACAGGGATAGATGAAAAACTGTTTTTT	CASSLKTGIDEKLFF
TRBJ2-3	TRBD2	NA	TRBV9	TGTGCCAGCAGCGTAACCACTAGCGCCAGCACAGATACGCAGTATTTT	CASSVTTSASTDTQYF
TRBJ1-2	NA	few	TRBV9	TGTGCCAGCAGCAGGGTAATTGATGGCTACACCTTC	CASSRVIDGYTF
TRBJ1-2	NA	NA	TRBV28	TGTGCCAGCACCTCTCTTGACTATGGCTACACCTTC	CASTSLDYGYTF
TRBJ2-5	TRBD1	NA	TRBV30	TGTGCCTGGAGCTCGACAGGGGGACAAGAGACCCAGTACTTC	CAWSSTGGQETQYF
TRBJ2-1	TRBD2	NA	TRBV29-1	TGCAGCGGCACGGGAGGGGACTACTACAATGAGCAGTTCTTC	CSGTGGDYYNEQFF
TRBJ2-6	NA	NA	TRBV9	TGTGCCAGCAGCGTAAGTTTCTCGAGGGGACAGACTTCGACTAGACAACCTGGGGCCAACGTCCTGACTTTC	CASSVSFSRGQTSTRQPGANVLTF
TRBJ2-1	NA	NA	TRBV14	TGTGCCAGCAGCCACCGGGAGAACTTTTACAATGAGCAGTTCTTC	CASSHRENFYNEQFF
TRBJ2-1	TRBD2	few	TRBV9	TGTGCCAGCAGCCCCGAAGCGGGGAACTCCTACAATGAGCAGTTCTTC	CASSPEAGNSYNEQFF
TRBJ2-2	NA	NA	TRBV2	TGTGCCAGCAGTGGACAGAACACCGGGGAGCTGTTTTTT	CASSGQNTGELFF
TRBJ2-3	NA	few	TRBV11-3	TGTGCCAGCAGCTTTGGCCCAGATACGCAGTATTTT	CASSFGPDTQYF
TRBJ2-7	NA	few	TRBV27	TGTGCCAGCAGTTTATCCAACAGGGTGATCTACGAGCAGTACTTC	CASSLSNRVIYEQYF
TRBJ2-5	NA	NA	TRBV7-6	TGTGCCAGCAGCTTAGGCGACCGGGACTCGGAGACCCAGTACTTC	CASSLGDRDSETQYF
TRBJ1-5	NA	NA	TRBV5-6	TGTGCCAGCTCCTTGGGAGGCAGGGTTGGCAATCAGCCCCAGCATTTT	CASSLGGRVGNQPQHF
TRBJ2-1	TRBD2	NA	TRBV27	TGTGCCAGCAGTTCCGACGGGACTAGCGGGAGGTATGAGCAGTTCTTC	CASSSDGTSGRYEQFF
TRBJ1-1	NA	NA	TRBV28	TGTGCCAGCACCTCAGGGGCCTCGGGCACTGAAGCTTTCTTT	CASTSGASGTEAFF
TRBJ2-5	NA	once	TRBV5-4	TGTGCCAGCAGCGCAGGGAACCTGATCCCCCAAGAGACCCAGTACTTC	CASSAGNLIPQETQYF
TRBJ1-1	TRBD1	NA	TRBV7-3	TGTGCCAGCAGCGCAGGACAGGCCACTGAAGCTTTCTTT	CASSAGQATEAFF
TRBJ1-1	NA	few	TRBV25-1	TGTGCCAGCAGTCCGGAGGGGTACACTGAAGCTTTCTTT	CASSPEGYTEAFF
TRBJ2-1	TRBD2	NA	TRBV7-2	TGTGCCAGCAGCTTATCAGCGGGAGGTGTCAATGAGCAGTTCTTC	CASSLSAGGVNEQFF
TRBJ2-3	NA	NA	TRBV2	TGTGCCAGCAGTGAGGACTGGGGGACAGATACGCAGTATTTT	CASSEDWGTDTQYF
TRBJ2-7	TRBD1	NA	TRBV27	TGTGCCAGCAGGGGGACAGCTTACGAGCAGTACTTC	CASRGTAYEQYF
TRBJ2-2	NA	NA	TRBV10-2	TGCGCCAGCGTCACGACTCTGAACACCGGGGAGCTGTTTTTT	CASVTTLNTGELFF
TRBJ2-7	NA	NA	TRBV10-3	TGTGCCATCAGTGACGGGGCCTCTACCTACGAGCAGTACTTC	CAISDGASTYEQYF
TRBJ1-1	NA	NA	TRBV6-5	TGTGCCGCTGGGTCTGTGAACACTGAAGCTTTCTTT	CAAGSVNTEAFF
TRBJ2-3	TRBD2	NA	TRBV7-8	TGTGCCAGCAGCCTAGCGGGAGGACTTGGCGATACGCAGTATTTT	CASSLAGGLGDTQYF
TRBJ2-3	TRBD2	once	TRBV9	TGTGCCAGCAGCGTAGGGCCGGCAGGCGGGAGGGAAACAGATACGCAGTATTTT	CASSVGPAGGRETDTQYF
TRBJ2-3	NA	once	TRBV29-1	TGCAGCGTCCGGCATAGCACAGATACGCAGTATTTT	CSVRHSTDTQYF
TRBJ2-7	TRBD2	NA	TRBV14	TGTGCCAGCAGCCAAGGGACCGGACTAGCGGGAGGGGAGCAGTACTTC	CASSQGTGLAGGEQYF
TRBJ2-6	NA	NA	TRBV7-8	TGTGCCAGCAGCTCCGTTTCCGGGGCCAACGTCCTGACTTTC	CASSSVSGANVLTF
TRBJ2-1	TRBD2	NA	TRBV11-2	TGTGCCAGCAGCTTAGAGGGGACTAGCAGTGAGCAGTTCTTC	CASSLEGTSSEQFF
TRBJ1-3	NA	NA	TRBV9	TGTGCCAGCAGCGTGAGGGGAACCCTGGACACCATATATTTT	CASSVRGTLDTIYF
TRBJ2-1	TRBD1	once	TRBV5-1	TGCGCCAGCGCGGGACAGGGCTTAAATGAGCAGTTCTTC	CASAGQGLNEQFF
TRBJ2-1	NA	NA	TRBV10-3	TGTGCCATCAGTGAGGATGACGTTACCAATGAGCAGTTCTTC	CAISEDDVTNEQFF
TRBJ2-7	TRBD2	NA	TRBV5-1	TGCGCCAGCAGCGGCGGGACTAGCGACACCTACGAGCAGTACTTC	CASSGGTSDTYEQYF
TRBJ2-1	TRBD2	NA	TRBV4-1	TGCGCCAGCAACAACGGACTAGCGGGAAGCCGTGAGCAGTTCTTC	CASNNGLAGSREQFF
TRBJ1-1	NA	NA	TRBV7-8	TGTGCCAGCAGCTTAGAGCTCCAATACGAAGCTTTCTTT	CASSLELQYEAFF